What follows describes a single T cell receptor (beta chain). No antigen is known for it. Input was roughly 600 ng to 6,004 ng of genomic DNA from tumor or blood. There are 15 residues in the CDR3. The V gene's germline CDR1 is MNHEY and CDR2 SVGAGI. V was pared by 4 bases and J by 2 bases, with 3 bases of the junction left unmatched. Assay used: immunoSEQ multiplex PCR; TCRdb lists only in-frame clones, some missing. The table shows about 33,000 clones, with just under 80% occurring only once. This record comes from a study of T cells in tumors after PD-1 blockade. In the study overall: Prior checkpoint blockade, systemic immunosuppressant use, or anti-cancer therapy within 4 weeks excluded patients. Each patient got pembrolizumab 200 mg every 3 weeks or cemiplimab 350 mg every 2 weeks. General study results and limits: About 41% of tumor TCR clonotypes were also found in blood.

This clonotype was sampled from a human donor with basal cell carcinoma. The sample was PBMCs, taken before anti-PD-1 treatment. The chain employs TRBV6-5 and TRBJ2-1, with 9 bases matching TRBD1. The CDR3 here is CASSWTGDAYNEQFF. CDR3 nucleotide sequence: TGTGCCAGCAGTTGGACAGGGGACGCCTACAATGAGCAGTTCTTC.